These 13 T cell receptor beta chains came from one sample sequenced in a study of a mutant IDH1 vaccine in newly diagnosed glioma. Time point defined: baseline, week 1 (first vaccination visit). Regarding treatment: pre-vaccination baseline after standard-of-care therapy. Clones were read by immunoSEQ multiplex PCR, and TCRdb kept only the in-frame ones, dropping some. The sample shows about 88,000 clones, over 70% of them seen only once. The sequencing used PBMCs, collected from a glioma patient treated with radiotherapy, temozolomide or both. Receptor source: a man aged 35 to 55 with glioma. Some clones in this sample may be carry-over from other donors' samples.

V gene TRBV30 combines with J gene TRBJ2-2; D call uncertain. With 0 bases removed from V and 4 bases from J, the gap between germline ends came to 12 bases. This CDR3 is built from 15 residues. Germline V lookup: CDR1 GTSNPN, CDR2 SVGIG (reference sequence). CDR3 bases: TGTGCCTGGAGTGTAAGGCATAAACTCACCGGGGAGCTGTTTTTT. Its translation is CAWSVRHKLTGELFF.

The chain has TRBV6-5 and TRBJ2-7; tentatively, D is TRBD1 (6 bases). V was trimmed by 6 bases and J by 6 bases, leaving 18 bases between them. There are 14 residues in the CDR3. Germline values: CDR1 MNHEY, CDR2 SVGAGI. CDR3 nucleotides: TGTGCCAGCAGGAGAACAACAGGGTCGGGCGAGCAGTACTTC. It translates to CASRRTTGSGEQYF.

This chain uses TRBV30 with TRBJ2-3, with a tentative D call TRBD1 (6 bases). V was pared by 3 bases and J by 1 base, with 14 bases between. This CDR3 region has 15 residues. The germline V gene encodes CDR1 GTSNPN and CDR2 SVGIG (reference sequence). Here the CDR3 DNA reads TGTGCCTGGAGCGAAGACAGGCCTGGCACAGATACGCAGTATTTT. Amino acid sequence: CAWSEDRPGTDTQYF.

The chain has TRBV6-1 and TRBJ1-3; D is ambiguous. The CDR3 covers 15 residues. V lost 5 bases and J 0 bases, leaving 11 bases between the germline ends. Germline-derived CDR1 and CDR2 are MNHNS and SASEGT. This chain's CDR3 is CASSQEMLSGNTIYF. DNA of the CDR3: TGTGCCAGCAGTCAAGAGATGCTCTCTGGAAACACCATATATTTT.

The V gene is TRBV9, the J gene TRBJ2-5; 10 nucleotides align to TRBD2. Germline loops: CDR1 SGDLS, CDR2 YYNGEE. The CDR3 consists of 17 residues. V shed 0 bases and J 2 bases; nucleotides not matched to a gene: 7. The CDR3 loop is CASSVGASGGTQETQYF. In DNA, the CDR3 is TGTGCCAGCAGCGTAGGGGCTAGCGGGGGCACTCAAGAGACCCAGTACTTC.

This chain joins TRBV19 and TRBJ2-2; the match to TRBD1 covers 8 bases. The CDR3 is made up of 16 amino acids. V dropped 5 bases and J dropped 2; count of bases not matched to a gene: 7. Germline V gives CDR1 LNHDA, CDR2 SQIVND (reference sequence). The CDR3 DNA reads TGTGCCAGTAGTCCAACGGGACAGGTAAACACCGGGGAGCTGTTTTTT. Encoded protein: CASSPTGQVNTGELFF.

This chain connects TRBV5-6 to TRBJ1-1, with D unresolved. V gave up 0 bases and J gave up 5 bases, with 8 bases separating them. The CDR3 has 13 amino acids. From germline, CDR1 is SGHDT and CDR2 YYEEEE. CDR3: CASSLVGSTEAFF. The CDR3 bases are TGTGCCAGCAGCTTGGTGGGGAGTACTGAAGCTTTCTTT. The full variable domain, with the rest looked up from reference TRBV5-6 and TRBJ1-1, is DAGVTQSPTHLIKTRGQQVTLRCSPKSGHDTVSWYQQALGQGPQFIFQYYEEEERQRGNFPDRFSGHQFPNYSSELNVNALLLGDSALYLCASSLVGSTEAFFGQGTRLTVV.

This chain joins TRBV5-1 and TRBJ1-1; TRBD1 matches at 9 bases. Losses at the gene ends were 4 bases for V and 1 base for J; bases not matched to a gene: 2. In germline, CDR1 is SGHRS, CDR2 YFSETQ. CDR3 length: 14 amino acids. DNA of the CDR3: TGCGCCAGCAGCACGGGACAGGGGAACACTGAAGCTTTCTTT. Its protein product is CASSTGQGNTEAFF.

The sample holds one count of this clone. This chain links TRBV7-3 with TRBJ1-1, with D hard to call. Trimming took 3 bases from V and 6 from J, leaving 14 bases between them. Germline V gives CDR1 SGHTA, CDR2 FQGTGA. The CDR3 runs to 14 residues. The CDR3 region has the DNA TGTGCCAGCAGCTTCCAGACCGGAGCACCTGAAGCTTTCTTT. Amino acids: CASSFQTGAPEAFF.

The V and J genes are TRBV2 and TRBJ2-6; D perhaps matches TRBD1 (6 bases). This CDR3 region has 15 residues. Germline assignment: CDR1 SNHLY and CDR2 FYNNEI. The V end lost 6 bases, the J end lost 2 bases, and 11 bases lay between the germline ends. The CDR3 DNA reads TGTGCCAGCAGGGACAGACCAACTGGGGCCAACGTCCTGACTTTC. Translated, it gives CASRDRPTGANVLTF. Variable domain in full (rest from reference TRBV2 and TRBJ2-6): EPEVTQTPSHQVTQMGQEVILRCVPISNHLYFYWYRQILGQKVEFLVSFYNNEISEKSEIFDDQFSVERPDGSNFTLKIRSTKLEDSAMYFCASRDRPTGANVLTFGAGSRLTVL.

The genes are TRBV4-1 and TRBJ1-2, with 10 bases identical to TRBD1. Looked up from germline, CDR1 is MGHRA and CDR2 is YSYEKL. The CDR3 consists of 16 residues. V was clipped by 0 bases and J by 2 bases; unmatched bases: 3. Here the CDR3 DNA reads TGCGCCAGCAGCCAAGATGGGGGACAGGGGAACTATGGCTACACCTTC. Translating gives CASSQDGGQGNYGYTF.

J is TRBJ1-4 and V is TRBV30; no firm D call. V lost 2 bases and J 0 bases, leaving 16 bases between the germline ends. Per the germline V gene, CDR1 is GTSNPN and CDR2 is SVGIG (reference sequence). The CDR3 consists of 17 residues. Here the CDR3 DNA reads TGTGCCTGGAGTTGGGTCGCAGGCGCCCCAACTAATGAAAAACTGTTTTTT. Its protein is CAWSWVAGAPTNEKLFF.

This clone was seen more than once but under ten times. The chain combines TRBV10-2 with TRBJ1-6, with D possibly being TRBD1 (6 bases). Germline CDR1 reads WSHSY; CDR2 reads SAAADI. CDR3 length: 14 amino acids. V lost 6 bases, J lost 5 bases, and 11 bases lay in between. CDR3 DNA: TGCGCCAGCAGACCGGGACAAAATAATTCACCCCTCCACTTT. The encoded protein is CASRPGQNNSPLHF.